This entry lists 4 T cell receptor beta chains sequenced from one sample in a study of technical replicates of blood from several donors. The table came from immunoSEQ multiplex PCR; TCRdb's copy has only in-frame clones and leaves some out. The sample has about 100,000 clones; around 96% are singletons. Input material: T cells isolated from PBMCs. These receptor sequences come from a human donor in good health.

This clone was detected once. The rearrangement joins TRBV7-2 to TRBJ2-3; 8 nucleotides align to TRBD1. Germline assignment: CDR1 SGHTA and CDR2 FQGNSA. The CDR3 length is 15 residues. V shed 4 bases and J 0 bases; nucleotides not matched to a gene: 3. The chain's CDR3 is CASSWTGPSTDTQYF. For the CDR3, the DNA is TGTGCCAGCAGCTGGACAGGGCCTAGCACAGATACGCAGTATTTT.

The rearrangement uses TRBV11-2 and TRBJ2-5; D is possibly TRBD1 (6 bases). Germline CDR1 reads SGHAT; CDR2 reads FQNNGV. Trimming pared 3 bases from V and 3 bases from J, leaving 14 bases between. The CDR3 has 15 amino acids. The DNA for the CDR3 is TGTGCCAGCAGCTTTCTGGGGCAGGGGAAAGAGACCCAGTACTTC. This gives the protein CASSFLGQGKETQYF.

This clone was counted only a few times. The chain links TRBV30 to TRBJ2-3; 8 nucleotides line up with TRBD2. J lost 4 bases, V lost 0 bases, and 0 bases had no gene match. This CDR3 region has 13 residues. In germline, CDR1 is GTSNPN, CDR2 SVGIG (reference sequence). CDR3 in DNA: TGTGCCTGGAGTGTAGCGGGAGCAGATACGCAGTATTTT. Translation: CAWSVAGADTQYF.

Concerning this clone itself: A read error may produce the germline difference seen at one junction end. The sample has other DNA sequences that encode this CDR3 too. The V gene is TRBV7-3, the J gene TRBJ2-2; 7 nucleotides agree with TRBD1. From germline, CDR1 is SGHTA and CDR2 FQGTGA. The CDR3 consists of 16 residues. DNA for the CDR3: TGTGCCAGCAGCTTAACGGGACAGACGAACACCGGAGAGCTGTTTTTT. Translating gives CASSLTGQTNTGELFF.